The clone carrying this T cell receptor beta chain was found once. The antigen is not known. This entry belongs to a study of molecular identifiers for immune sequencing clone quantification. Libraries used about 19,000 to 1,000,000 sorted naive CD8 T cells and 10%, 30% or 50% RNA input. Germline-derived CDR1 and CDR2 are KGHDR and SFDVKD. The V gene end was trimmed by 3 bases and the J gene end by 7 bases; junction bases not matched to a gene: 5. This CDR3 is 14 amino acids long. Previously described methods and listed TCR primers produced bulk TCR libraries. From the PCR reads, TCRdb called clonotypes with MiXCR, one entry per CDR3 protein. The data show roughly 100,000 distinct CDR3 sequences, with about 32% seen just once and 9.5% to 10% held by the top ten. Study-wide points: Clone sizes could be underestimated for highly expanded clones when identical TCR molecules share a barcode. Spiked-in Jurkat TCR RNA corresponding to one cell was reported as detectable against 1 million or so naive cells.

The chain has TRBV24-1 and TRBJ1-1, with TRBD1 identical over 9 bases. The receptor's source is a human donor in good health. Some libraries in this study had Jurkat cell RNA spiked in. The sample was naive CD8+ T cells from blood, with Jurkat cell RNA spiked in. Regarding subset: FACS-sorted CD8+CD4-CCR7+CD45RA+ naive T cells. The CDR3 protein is CATSDAGQGGEAFF. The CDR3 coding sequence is TGTGCCACCAGTGATGCGGGACAGGGAGGTGAAGCTTTCTTT.